The 26 T cell receptor beta chains below were found in one sample sequenced in a study of blood T cell repertoires in COVID-19. The repertoire was sequenced with immunoSEQ multiplex PCR; TCRdb's copy has only in-frame clones and lacks some. The table records about 120,000 clones, more than 75% of them present only once. Sequencing was carried out using peripheral blood. The receptors shown here come from a man in his 60s with acute or convalescent COVID-19.

This clone has only a few counts. This chain joins TRBV27 and TRBJ1-2, with a weak D call TRBD1 (5 bases). Germline V gives CDR1 MNHEY, CDR2 SMNVEV (reference sequence). The V gene lost 9 bases and the J gene lost 4 bases, with 15 bases spanning the gap. This CDR3 has 13 amino acids. The CDR3 spells CASGGGMAYGYTF. The CDR3 DNA is TGTGCCAGTGGGGGAGGGATGGCCTATGGCTACACCTTC.

CDR3 loop: CASSFGTGHEKLFF. The CDR3 nucleotides read TGTGCCAGCAGCTTCGGGACAGGGCACGAAAAACTGTTTTTT. The chain recombines TRBV5-6 with TRBJ1-4; TRBD1 matches 9 bases. With V trimmed by 2 bases and J by 8 bases, 4 bases remained unmatched. CDR3 length: 14 residues. CDR1 is SGHDT, CDR2 YYEEEE, per germline.

V gene TRBV4-3 combines with J gene TRBJ1-6, with TRBD1 matching over 8 bases. V lost 2 bases to trimming and J lost 11 bases; unmatched junction nucleotides: 14. Germline V gene data show CDR1 as LGHNA and CDR2 as YSLEER. The length of the CDR3 is 17 residues. The CDR3 coding sequence is TGCGCCAGCAGCCAAAAGGGAGCAGGGGGCGCCGACCCACCCCTCCACTTT. This encodes CASSQKGAGGADPPLHF.

Only one count was recorded for this clone. The rearrangement uses TRBV10-3 and TRBJ1-1; TRBD1 aligns across 8 bases. The CDR3 loop spans 16 amino acids. Germline CDR1 is ENHRY and CDR2 is SYGVKD. Trimming took 0 bases from V and 11 from J; bases not matched to a gene: 14. The CDR3 here is CAISESKSGGAPAAFF. For the CDR3, the DNA is TGTGCCATCAGTGAGTCGAAATCAGGGGGCGCCCCGGCGGCTTTCTTT.

In its sample, this clone ranks as medium-sized. The chain employs TRBV6-5 and TRBJ1-2, with a weak D call TRBD1 (5 bases). V gave up 6 bases and J gave up 2 bases, with 16 bases separating them. Germline lookup yields CDR1 MNHEY and CDR2 SVGAGI. The CDR3 length is 15 residues. The CDR3 loop reads CASSLTVTSNYGYTF. As DNA, the CDR3 is TGTGCCAGCAGCTTGACAGTGACCTCCAACTATGGCTACACCTTC.

The chain links TRBV11-2 to TRBJ1-6; D may be TRBD1 (6 bases). V was trimmed by 5 bases and J by 0 bases, leaving 14 bases between them. CDR1 is SGHAT and CDR2 is FQNNGV in the germline V gene. CDR3 size: 17 residues. CDR3 DNA sequence: TGTGCCAGCAGCCCCACAGGGCCGAGCTCCTATAATTCACCCCTCCACTTT. Encoded protein: CASSPTGPSSYNSPLHF.

The rearrangement joins TRBV3-1 (or the pseudogene TRBV3-2) to TRBJ1-1, with no clear D. CDR3 length equals 10 residues. Germline loops: CDR1 LGHDT, CDR2 YNNKEL (reference sequence). V was trimmed by 2 bases and J by 7 bases, leaving 2 bases between them. CDR3 sequence (DNA): TGTGCCAGCAGCCAACTTGAAGCTTTCTTT. Translating it yields CASSQLEAFF.

This clone appeared a single time. V is TRBV6-5 and J is TRBJ1-5; 9 bases match TRBD1. Looked up from germline, CDR1 is MNHEY and CDR2 is SVGAGI. This CDR3 is 15 amino acids long. V lost 6 bases to trimming and J lost 3 bases; unmatched junction nucleotides: 6. CDR3 amino acids: CASSWDRALNQPQHF. For the CDR3, the DNA is TGTGCCAGCAGCTGGGACAGGGCTCTCAATCAGCCCCAGCATTTT.

The chain is built from TRBV4-3 and TRBJ1-2, with TRBD1 matching 8 bases. CDR3 length: 15 residues. Trimming took 3 bases from V and 3 from J; bases not matched to a gene: 6. Germline values: CDR1 LGHNA, CDR2 YSLEER. This CDR3 reads CASSQDRAAYYGYTF. The DNA of the CDR3 is TGCGCCAGCAGCCAGGACAGGGCCGCCTACTATGGCTACACCTTC.

The chain is built from TRBV7-9 and TRBJ2-7; 9 nucleotides agree with TRBD1. Germline trimming cut 5 bases from V and 7 bases from J; bases unmatched to any gene: 6. The CDR3 extends over 13 amino acids. Looked up from germline, CDR1 is SEHNR and CDR2 is FQNEAQ (reference sequence). The CDR3 is CASSMGTGREQYF. Written as DNA, the CDR3 is TGTGCCAGCAGCATGGGGACAGGGCGGGAGCAGTACTTC.

This chain uses TRBV9 with TRBJ2-1, with D possibly matching TRBD1 (6 bases). Trimming removed 0 bases from V and 5 bases from J, with 12 bases in between. The CDR3 spans 15 residues. The V gene's germline CDR1 is SGDLS and CDR2 YYNGEE. In nucleotides, the CDR3 is TGTGCCAGCAGCGTAGGAGGAAACAGGGACAATGAGCAGTTCTTC. As protein: CASSVGGNRDNEQFF. Looking up the rest from reference TRBV9 and TRBJ2-1 gives the full variable domain: DSGVTQTPKHLITATGQRVTLRCSPRSGDLSVYWYQQSLDQGLQFLIQYYNGEERAKGNILERFSAQQFPDLHSELNLSSLELGDSALYFCASSVGGNRDNEQFFGPGTRLTVL.

V is TRBV27 and J is TRBJ2-7; D perhaps matches TRBD1 (6 bases). CDR1 and CDR2 (germline): MNHEY, SMNVEV (reference sequence). The CDR3 has 16 residues. V was clipped by 0 bases and J by 5 bases, with 17 bases between them. The CDR3 DNA reads TGTGCCAGCAGTTTATCGGTTGGGGGCGCATTCCACGAGCAGTACTTC. Translation gives CASSLSVGGAFHEQYF.

The chain joins TRBV5-1 to TRBJ2-5, with TRBD2 as a possible D gene (6 bases). Looked up from germline, CDR1 is SGHRS and CDR2 is YFSETQ. V lost 3 bases, J lost 9 bases, and 21 bases lay in between. The CDR3 loop spans 15 amino acids. In DNA form, the CDR3 reads TGCGCCAGCAGCTCCGGAAGACAGAGTATAGCGGCCCAGTACTTC. It codes for CASSSGRQSIAAQYF.

The chain couples TRBV7-2 to TRBJ2-5, with TRBD2 identical over 8 bases. V shed 7 bases and J 5 bases; nucleotides not matched to a gene: 6. This CDR3 is built from 13 residues. The germline CDR1 and CDR2 sequences are SGHTA and FQGNSA. In nucleotides, the CDR3 is TGTGCCAGCACCGGACTAGCCGGTGAGACCCAGTACTTC. It specifies CASTGLAGETQYF.

This clone was observed once. J is TRBJ2-1 and V is TRBV7-2, with 10 bases matching TRBD2. The CDR3 totals 15 residues. Trimming cost V 4 bases and J 7 bases; bases outside gene matches: 7. CDR1 and CDR2 from the germline V gene are SGHTA and FQGNSA. The CDR3 DNA sequence: TGTGCCAGCAGCTCCCGGACTAGCGGAGTTAATGAGCAGTTCTTC. Amino acid sequence: CASSSRTSGVNEQFF.

This chain joins TRBV11-3 and TRBJ2-7; tentative D call: TRBD1 (6 bases). The CDR3 consists of 13 residues. Deletions cut 1 base from V and 3 bases from J, with 7 bases between. CDR1 is SGHNT and CDR2 is YENEEA in the germline V gene. For the CDR3, the DNA is TGTGCCAGCAGCTTAGGCAGGGGCTACGAGCAGTACTTC. Translation gives CASSLGRGYEQYF.

CDR3 amino acids: CASSLGREETQYF. The CDR3 region has the DNA TGTGCCAGCAGCTTAGGGCGGGAGGAGACCCAGTACTTC. The chain uses TRBV5-6 and TRBJ2-5; 7 bases are shared with TRBD2. CDR1 and CDR2 from the germline V gene are SGHDT and YYEEEE. The CDR3 loop spans 13 amino acids. V shed 2 bases, J shed 5 bases, and the junction held 3 bases outside the gene matches.

The gene calls are TRBV30 and TRBJ2-7; a weak D match, TRBD2 (6 bases). Per germline, CDR1 GTSNPN and CDR2 SVGIG (reference sequence). V lost 2 bases to trimming and J lost 3 bases, with 11 bases between them. The CDR3 totals 13 residues. The CDR3 reads CAWSQLAYYEQYF. The CDR3 DNA reads as TGTGCCTGGAGTCAACTAGCATACTACGAGCAGTACTTC.

The chain employs TRBV4-3 and TRBJ1-1, with D maybe TRBD1 (5 bases). Germline CDR1 is LGHNA and CDR2 is YSLEER. CDR3 length: 14 amino acids. V was pared by 0 bases and J by 4 bases, with 9 bases between. This CDR3 is CASSQDRGITEAFF. In DNA form, the CDR3 reads TGCGCCAGCAGCCAAGATCGGGGGATCACTGAAGCTTTCTTT.

The V gene is TRBV24-1, the J gene TRBJ2-5, with 8 bases fitting TRBD1. Losses at the gene ends were 9 bases for V and 5 bases for J; bases not matched to a gene: 7. The CDR3 has 13 amino acids. Germline assignment: CDR1 KGHDR and CDR2 SFDVKD. This chain's CDR3 is CATSRGLQETQYF. The CDR3 DNA is TGTGCCACCTCCAGGGGGCTACAGGAGACCCAGTACTTC.

The rearrangement uses TRBV19 and TRBJ2-2; weak D call: TRBD2 (5 bases). The germline CDR1 and CDR2 sequences are LNHDA and SQIVND (reference sequence). The CDR3 runs 14 residues. V gave up 7 bases and J gave up 0 bases, with 9 bases separating them. As DNA, the CDR3 is TGTGCCAGTAAAGAGCGGTCGAACACCGGGGAGCTGTTTTTT. It encodes CASKERSNTGELFF.

The rearrangement uses TRBV6-2 or TRBV6-3 and TRBJ2-7, with 12 bases matching TRBD2. CDR3 size: 16 residues. V was pared by 5 bases and J by 5 bases, with 10 bases of the junction left unmatched. Looked up from germline, CDR1 is MNHEY and CDR2 is SVGEGT. As DNA, the CDR3 is TGTGCCAGCAGTGGGCTAGCGGGAGGGCCAGGGAACGAGCAGTACTTC. Its translation: CASSGLAGGPGNEQYF.

This clone was observed a single time. The chain links TRBV27 to TRBJ2-4, with D perhaps TRBD1 (6 bases). In germline, CDR1 is MNHEY, CDR2 SMNVEV (reference sequence). CDR3 size: 17 residues. V was clipped by 2 bases and J by 1 base, with 15 bases between them. CDR3 nucleotide sequence: TGTGCCAGCAGTTTAAGACAGGACTTCGGGGCCAAAAACATTCAGTACTTC. It translates to CASSLRQDFGAKNIQYF.

This clone has a single count. V gene TRBV5-4 combines with J gene TRBJ2-5, with TRBD2 identical over 10 bases. This CDR3 spans 13 amino acids. V trimming: 4 bases; J trimming: 5 bases; junction bases outside the gene matches: 2. Per germline, CDR1 SGHNT and CDR2 YYREEE (reference sequence). The CDR3 sequence: CASSEAGGETQYF. The CDR3 nucleotides are TGTGCCAGCAGCGAAGCGGGGGGGGAGACCCAGTACTTC.

The chain is built from TRBV5-6 and TRBJ1-6; maybe TRBD1 (5 bases). The CDR3 has 14 residues. CDR1 and CDR2 (germline): SGHDT, YYEEEE. The V and J ends lost 0 bases and 9 bases respectively, with 10 bases between them. CDR3 coding DNA: TGTGCCAGCAGCTTGGTCAGGGAGGCTTCACCCCTCCACTTT. It is translated as CASSLVREASPLHF.

The chain couples TRBV6-6 to TRBJ1-2, with 8 bases that match TRBD1. Germline lookup yields CDR1 MNHNY and CDR2 SVGAGI (reference sequence). The CDR3 sequence is 15 residues long. The V and J ends lost 7 bases and 4 bases, in that order; junction bases with no gene match: 11. The CDR3 reads CASNITPGGVYGYTF. The CDR3 coding sequence is TGTGCCAGCAATATCACCCCAGGGGGCGTCTATGGCTACACCTTC.